These T cell receptor beta chains were read from a single sample in a study of T cells in Graves' hyperthyroidism and ophthalmopathy. TCRdb independently ran MiXCR on the multiplex PCR reads; one entry per CDR3 protein. The sample lists more than 550,000 distinct CDR3 sequences; around 19% were seen once. Sample: blood. The origin of the receptors is a woman aged 50 to 60 with Graves' hyperthyroidism that later progressed to Graves' ophthalmopathy. Both conserved end residues are trimmed from each CDR3.

v_call cdr3_aa
TRBV5-1 ASSVEREREQF
TRBV20-1 SAEGSYNEQF
TRBV27 ASSSPGQGYEQY
TRBV20-1 SATRVSGNIQY
TRBV12-5 ASGPDRSGNTIY
TRBV15 ATSRLGQSYEQY
TRBV27 ASSSDRVSPLH
TRBV3-1 ASSPGPRNSPLH
TRBV27 ASSTRKGSPAGYT
TRBV5-8 ASSLAVKQRGSGANVLT
TRBV5-1 ASSLQSWGAEAF
TRBV3-1 ASSQVGTRSYQETQY
TRBV14 ASSQDVAGDNSPLH
TRBV3-1 ASSRGTLRNTEAF
TRBV5-1 ASSRLGLWSTEAF
TRBV20-1 SAPGQGSGYGYT
TRBV3-1 ASSQGFSDTQY
TRBV12-3/TRBV12-4 ACSLQDALALGNSPLH
TRBV12-5 ASGLGAGGPQETQY
TRBV7-9 ASSLRLAVKETQY
TRBV12-3/TRBV12-4 ASSFTQGAGGYT
TRBV12-3/TRBV12-4 ASSSTDRDSEAF
TRBV7-3 ASSLIGGPRTDTQY
TRBV30 AWSGRPGNWALH
TRBV12-3/TRBV12-4 ASTSSVYEQY
TRBV3-1 ASSHLGQGGTDTQY
TRBV20-1 SAIRARSTDTQY
TRBV7-9 ASSNLGGVRTYNEQF
TRBV30 ACSQTGGSNQPQH
TRBV9 ASSPIAGGTGELF
TRBV12-3/TRBV12-4 ASSLGRYYSNQPQH
TRBV12-3/TRBV12-4 ASSLSGLAGSTDTQY
TRBV27 ASSASDSYEQY
TRBV6-5 ASSYAGGEVETQY
TRBV12-3/TRBV12-4 ASTVSRKQF
TRBV19 ASSQGLELF
TRBV6-1 ASRPGGGHEQY
TRBV7-9 ASSLMGGHEQF
TRBV18 ASSPGADYGYT
TRBV6-2/TRBV6-3 ASSRQGKNYGYT
TRBV5-1 ASSLGTGSDTQY
TRBV11-1 ASSLAVSGDNEQF
TRBV14 ASSQGTVEGWQETQY
TRBV2 ASSEHRAGNEQF
TRBV27 ASSLSGYGGYT
TRBV12-3/TRBV12-4 ASSLSQGDQETQY
TRBV29-1 SVVAPPRFGGRNIQY
TRBV5-5 ASSLAGGGTGDDEQF
TRBV27 ASSPWTGRNEQY
TRBV2 ASSTPSGGANTGELF
TRBV3-1 ASSQSNSPLH
TRBV3-1 ASSQDYPSGGSTDTQY
TRBV30 AWSSEAGGYEQY
TRBV6-6 ASSYSETGGRSPLH
TRBV12-3/TRBV12-4 ASSFSTGGGFGSYEQY